This TCR beta chain was recovered during a study of T cells in Graves' hyperthyroidism and ophthalmopathy. RNA transcripts yielded amplified TCR beta CDR3 regions. RT-PCR in the first round (using the HTBI primer set) targeted the TCR CDR3. TCRdb re-called the multiplex PCR reads with MiXCR, one entry per CDR3 protein. The sample includes about 290,000 distinct CDR3 sequences, 13% of them seen just once. Hyperthyroidism in the patients, aged 18 to 65, was newly diagnosed and under 2 months in duration. This clonotype has ten or more counts. V was trimmed by 5 bases and J by 3 bases, leaving 16 bases between them. This CDR3 is 16 amino acids long. CDR1 and CDR2 (germline): SGHAT, FQDESV (reference sequence).

The sequence came from a woman aged 30 to 39 with Graves' hyperthyroidism that later progressed to Graves' ophthalmopathy. This chain links TRBV11-1 with TRBJ2-2, with a weak D call TRBD1 (6 bases). What was sequenced was blood. The CDR3, as DNA: TGTGCCAGCAGCCTCCATCGGGACACCTACACCGGGGAGCTGTTTTTT. Encoded protein: CASSLHRDTYTGELFF.